A single sample gave rise to the 22 T cell receptor beta chains below, sequenced in a study of blood T cells in healthy people across ages. Sample-barcoded 5' priming and a J-beta primer mix drove a second PCR of about 6 to 12 cycles. TCRdb recomputed calls from the 5' RACE reads with MiXCR, one row per CDR3 protein. The table has around 1,700,000 distinct CDR3 sequences, 28% seen once. The sample comprised blood. These receptors all stem from a woman in her twenties or thirties in good health.

The rearrangement uses TRBV7-2 and TRBJ2-1; D possibly corresponds to TRBD2 (6 bases). The CDR3 runs 15 residues. Germline assignment: CDR1 SGHTA and CDR2 FQGNSA. V lost 7 bases and J lost 4, with 17 bases in between. In DNA form, the CDR3 reads TGTGCCAGCACCGTGGACCGGGGAGGTTACAATGAGCAGTTCTTC. As protein: CASTVDRGGYNEQFF.

The chain employs TRBV28 and TRBJ2-3, with D possibly matching TRBD2 (7 bases). CDR3 length: 15 residues. V lost 7 bases, J lost 7 bases, and 21 bases lay in between. Germline CDR1 is MDHEN and CDR2 is SYDVKM. The CDR3 nucleotides read TGTGCCAGCATCCCTAGGTGGGGGGGCTTAAATACGCAGTATTTT. Translated, it gives CASIPRWGGLNTQYF.

At least ten counts were recorded for this clonotype. The genes are TRBV7-2 and TRBJ2-5; 8 positions match TRBD2. CDR1 is SGHTA and CDR2 is FQGNSA in the germline V gene. Trimming cost V 6 bases and J 4 bases; bases outside gene matches: 4. The CDR3 runs to 13 residues. DNA of the CDR3: TGTGCCAGCAGACCCGGGGGGGGAGAGACCCAGTACTTC. It specifies CASRPGGGETQYF. The whole variable domain, filled in from reference TRBV7-2 and TRBJ2-5, reads GAGVSQSPSNKVTEKGKDVELRCDPISGHTALYWYRQSLGQGLEFLIYFQGNSAPDKSGLPSDRFSAERTGGSVSTLTIQRTQQEDSAVYLCASRPGGGETQYFGPGTRLLVL.

This clonotype was seen a single time. V gene TRBV5-4 combines with J gene TRBJ2-1, with D possibly being TRBD2 (6 bases). V was pared by 4 bases and J by 6 bases, with 17 bases between. The CDR3 is made up of 15 amino acids. In germline, CDR1 is SGHNT, CDR2 YYREEE (reference sequence). CDR3 residues: CASSQRTISSNEQFF. The CDR3 DNA reads TGTGCCAGCAGCCAACGGACTATCTCGTCCAATGAGCAGTTCTTC.

About this clonotype itself: A much larger clone differs from this one at a single base, so this may be a read error. The gene calls are TRBV27 and TRBJ1-1; D ambiguous. CDR1 and CDR2 (germline): MNHEY, SMNVEV (reference sequence). The CDR3 spans 15 residues. V was clipped by 0 bases and J by 2 bases, with 10 bases between them. CDR3: CASSLSAVVNTEAFF. As DNA, the CDR3 is TGTGCCAGCAGTTTATCCGCAGTGGTCAACACTGAAGCTTTCTTT.

The sample holds many counts of this clonotype. The chain has TRBV4-1 and TRBJ2-6; D remains ambiguous. V lost 2 bases and J 0 bases, leaving 11 bases between the germline ends. The CDR3 loop spans 17 amino acids. CDR1 and CDR2 (germline): MGHRA, YSYEKL. CDR3 sequence reads: CASSQPSGDSGANVLTF. CDR3 nucleotides: TGCGCCAGCAGCCAACCCTCCGGTGACTCTGGGGCCAACGTCCTGACTTTC.

The V and J genes are TRBV18 and TRBJ1-5; possibly TRBD1 for D (5 bases). From germline, CDR1 is KGHSH and CDR2 LQKENI. The V and J ends lost 3 bases and 11 bases respectively, with 17 bases between them. CDR3 length equals 14 residues. In DNA, the CDR3 is TGTGCCAGCTCACCGGGTCAGGGAGGTGGGTCCCAGCATTTT. Its protein product is CASSPGQGGGSQHF.

The chain uses TRBV5-1 and TRBJ2-6; perhaps TRBD1 as D (5 bases). V was shortened by 3 bases and J by 4 bases, with 8 bases between the two germline ends. CDR1 and CDR2 from the germline V gene are SGHRS and YFSETQ. The CDR3 consists of 14 residues. For the CDR3, the DNA is TGCGCCAGCAGCTCACAGGCGGGGGCCAACGTCCTGACTTTC. Its protein product is CASSSQAGANVLTF.

Only a few counts were recorded for this clonotype. The chain recombines TRBV30 with TRBJ2-6; D remains unclear. The CDR3 spans 13 residues. V lost 5 bases and J 1 base, leaving 6 bases between the germline ends. Germline CDR1 is GTSNPN and CDR2 is SVGIG (reference sequence). CDR3 bases: TGTGCCTGGGAGCATTCTGGGGCCAACGTCCTGACTTTC. The encoded protein is CAWEHSGANVLTF.

This clonotype was found many times. V and J are TRBV6-5 and TRBJ2-7; maybe TRBD2 (5 bases). This CDR3 has 12 residues. V was cut by 7 bases and J by 6 bases, with 13 bases left in between. Germline V gene sequence: CDR1 MNHEY, CDR2 SVGAGI. Here the CDR3 DNA reads TGTGCCAGCATCGGACTCTACCGCGAGCAGTACTTC. Protein sequence: CASIGLYREQYF.

This clonotype has more than one count but fewer than ten. The chain carries TRBV10-3 and TRBJ2-2; D is perhaps TRBD2 (6 bases). Trimming removed 7 bases from V and 2 bases from J, with 11 bases in between. The CDR3 spans 14 residues. Germline loops: CDR1 ENHRY, CDR2 SYGVKD. This chain's CDR3 is CAITGEVNTGELFF. CDR3 sequence (DNA): TGTGCCATCACTGGGGAGGTCAACACCGGGGAGCTGTTTTTT.

This clonotype was observed many times. This chain uses TRBV12-3 or TRBV12-4 with TRBJ2-7, with 10 bases matching TRBD1. V lost 5 bases, J lost 1 base, and 8 bases stayed unmatched. The CDR3 totals 16 residues. DNA for the CDR3: TGTGCCAGCAGTCCCCTCGGGACAGGGGTGTCCTACGAGCAGTACTTC. Its protein product is CASSPLGTGVSYEQYF.

The chain employs TRBV7-2 and TRBJ2-7; 7 bases map to TRBD2. V trimming: 9 bases; J trimming: 4 bases; junction bases outside the gene matches: 12. The germline V gene has CDR1 SGHTA and CDR2 FQGNSA. CDR3 length: 14 amino acids. CDR3 loop: CASARGTNIYEQYF. The CDR3 DNA sequence: TGTGCCAGTGCCCGGGGGACTAACATTTACGAGCAGTACTTC. Looking up the rest from reference TRBV7-2 and TRBJ2-7 gives the full variable domain: GAGVSQSPSNKVTEKGKDVELRCDPISGHTALYWYRQSLGQGLEFLIYFQGNSAPDKSGLPSDRFSAERTGGSVSTLTIQRTQQEDSAVYLCASARGTNIYEQYFGPGTRLTVT.

There are a few counts of this clonotype. V is TRBV18 and J is TRBJ2-1; TRBD2 agrees at 7 bases. Unmatched junction bases numbered 12, after V lost 3 bases and J lost 7 bases. The CDR3 extends over 16 amino acids. Germline V gives CDR1 KGHSH, CDR2 LQKENI. CDR3 nucleotide sequence: TGTGCCAGCTCACCTCGACTGGGGAGGGACCCTAATGAGCAGTTCTTC. Its translation is CASSPRLGRDPNEQFF.

V and J are TRBV10-3 and TRBJ2-4; the D is unclear. From germline, CDR1 is ENHRY and CDR2 SYGVKD. The CDR3 consists of 18 residues. The V gene lost 4 bases and the J gene lost 0 bases, with 19 bases spanning the gap. Here the CDR3 reads CAISGDSGVTTAKNIQYF. The CDR3 DNA follows: TGTGCCATCAGTGGGGATTCAGGAGTTACTACAGCCAAAAACATTCAGTACTTC.

The sample holds many counts of this clonotype. The chain uses TRBV10-3 and TRBJ2-5; the match to TRBD1 covers 7 bases. The CDR3 totals 15 residues. Germline V CDR1 and CDR2: ENHRY, SYGVKD. Trimming removed 5 bases from V and 11 bases from J; junction bases left unmatched: 17. CDR3 DNA sequence: TGTGCCATCAGTTATTCCCAGGGACAGAGCGTAGAGCAGTACTTC. The encoded protein is CAISYSQGQSVEQYF.

The chain employs TRBV5-1 and TRBJ1-2; D uncertain. The CDR3 has 14 residues. CDR1 SGHRS and CDR2 YFSETQ come from the germline V gene. V lost 0 bases and J 1 base, leaving 7 bases between the germline ends. Here the CDR3 DNA reads TGCGCCAGCAGCTTGGTCGGAAATAACTATGGCTACACCTTC. This gives the protein CASSLVGNNYGYTF.

This clonotype was recorded many times. The J gene is TRBJ2-7, the V gene TRBV14; 7 nucleotides line up with TRBD1. The junction had 9 bases not matched to a gene; V was cut back by 4 bases and J by 6 bases. Germline lookup yields CDR1 SGHDN and CDR2 FVKESK. The CDR3 length is 14 residues. The CDR3 DNA reads TGTGCCAGCAGCCGAGTAAACAGGGGAGCCGAGCAGTACTTC. It is translated as CASSRVNRGAEQYF.

This clonotype has a handful of counts. The chain recombines TRBV2 with TRBJ1-5, with D possibly being TRBD1 (6 bases). V lost 6 bases and J 6 bases, leaving 18 bases between the germline ends. From germline, CDR1 is SNHLY and CDR2 FYNNEI. This CDR3 spans 15 amino acids. The CDR3 here is CASSADGGLSQPQHF. In nucleotides, the CDR3 is TGTGCCAGCAGCGCTGACGGGGGGCTGAGTCAGCCCCAGCATTTT.

A few counts support this clonotype. This may arise from a read error, as a much more abundant clone is one base away. V usage is TRBV5-5 and J usage is TRBJ2-1; the D is unclear. Germline V gene data show CDR1 as SGHKS and CDR2 as YYEKEE (reference sequence). This CDR3 comprises 13 residues. V was shortened by 0 bases and J by 6 bases, with 7 bases between the two germline ends. CDR3 sequence reads: CASSLAPFNEQFF. CDR3 DNA sequence: TGTGCCAGCAGCTTGGCCCCTTTCAATGAGCAGTTCTTC.

This clonotype has ten or more counts. This chain links TRBV29-1 with TRBJ2-5; D perhaps matches TRBD1 (5 bases). Per the germline V gene, CDR1 is SQVTM and CDR2 is ANQGSEA. The CDR3 contains 13 residues. V was cut by 3 bases and J by 4 bases, with 12 bases left in between. CDR3 sequence (DNA): TGCAGCGTTGACAAGGGCCAGGGAGAGACCCAGTACTTC. It encodes CSVDKGQGETQYF.

The V call is TRBV14, the J call TRBJ1-2, with D possibly matching TRBD1 (6 bases). Germline V CDR1 and CDR2: SGHDN, FVKESK. The V end was cut by 4 bases, the J end by 3 bases, with 18 bases between. The CDR3 is 16 amino acids. The CDR3 loop is CASSLAGAGRDYGYTF. The CDR3 region has the DNA TGTGCCAGCAGCCTCGCGGGGGCAGGGCGGGACTATGGCTACACCTTC. The full variable domain, rest sourced from reference TRBV14 and TRBJ1-2, is EAGVTQFPSHSVIEKGQTVTLRCDPISGHDNLYWYRRVMGKEIKFLLHFVKESKQDESGMPNNRFLAERTGGTYSTLKVQPAELEDSGVYFCASSLAGAGRDYGYTFGSGTRLTVV.